This T cell receptor (beta chain) was identified during a study of blood T cell repertoires in COVID-19. Study details: From T cells, B-cell-depleted T cells, or PBMCs came the material, which was cDNA or gDNA.

Per the study methods: Estimation of nucleated cell counts was performed using reference gene primer amplification. The table came from immunoSEQ multiplex PCR; TCRdb's copy has only in-frame clones and leaves some out. The D gene and trimming were derived from the DNA, and the V and J assignments and clone size from that table. The sample lists about 230,000 clones, 65% to 90% occurring once. The CDR3 sequence is 13 residues long. V lost 5 bases and J 2 bases, leaving 7 bases between the germline ends. The origin of this receptor is a man between 45 and 60 years old with COVID-19, enrolled during active disease. This chain uses TRBV12-3 or TRBV12-4 with TRBJ2-1; D unclear. Sequenced sample: peripheral blood. The CDR3, as DNA: TGTGCCAGCAGTGTTGACACCTACAATGAGCAGTTCTTC. Translation: CASSVDTYNEQFF.